This T cell receptor beta chain derives from a study of T cell clonality in common variable immunodeficiency. Data came from immunoSEQ multiplex PCR; TCRdb stores just in-frame clones and leaves some out. This sample carries 25,000 to 30,000 clones, none of them present only once. With regard to this clone: Its specificity is not known. The read stops 3 residues short of the end of the CDR3; the missing end is completed from the germline J gene.

Whole-study findings and limits: Common variable immunodeficiency TCR beta sequences reportedly had fewer deletions and N-nucleotide insertions. T cell subpopulation sequencing would be needed to explain CVID clonality.

This CDR3 is 15 amino acids long. The ends lost 5 bases at V and 0 bases at J; junction bases unmatched: 5. The germline gives CDR1 SEHNR, CDR2 FQNEAQ (reference sequence). The V and J genes are TRBV7-9 and TRBJ2-3, with 7 bases lining up with TRBD2. The sequencing sample was made of peripheral blood mononuclear cells. The TCR originated in a human donor with common variable immunodeficiency. The CDR3 loop reads CASSTSGASTDTQYF. The covered CDR3 bases are TGTGCCAGCAGCACCAGCGGGGCTAGCACAGATACG.